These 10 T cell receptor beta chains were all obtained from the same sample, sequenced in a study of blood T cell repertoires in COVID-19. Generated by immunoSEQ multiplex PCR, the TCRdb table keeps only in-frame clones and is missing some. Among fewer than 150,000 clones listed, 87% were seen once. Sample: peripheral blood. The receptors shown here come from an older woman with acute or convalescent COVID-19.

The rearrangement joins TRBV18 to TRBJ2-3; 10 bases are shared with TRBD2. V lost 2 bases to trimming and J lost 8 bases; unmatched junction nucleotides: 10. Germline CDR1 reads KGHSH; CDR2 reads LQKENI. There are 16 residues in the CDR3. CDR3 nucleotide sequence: TGTGCCAGCTCACCAGGGCTAGCGGGAGTGGGCGTTACGCAGTATTTT. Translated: CASSPGLAGVGVTQYF.

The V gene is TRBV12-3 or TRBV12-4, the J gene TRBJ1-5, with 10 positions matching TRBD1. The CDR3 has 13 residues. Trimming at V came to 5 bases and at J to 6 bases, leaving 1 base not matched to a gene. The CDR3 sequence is CASSGQGGQPQHF. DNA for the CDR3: TGTGCCAGCAGTGGACAGGGGGGTCAGCCCCAGCATTTT.

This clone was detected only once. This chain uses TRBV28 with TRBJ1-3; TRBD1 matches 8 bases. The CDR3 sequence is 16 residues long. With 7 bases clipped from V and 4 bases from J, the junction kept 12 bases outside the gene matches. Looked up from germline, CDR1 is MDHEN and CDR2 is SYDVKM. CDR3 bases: TGTGCCAGCACTCCCCCGGCGACAGGGGCGGGAAACACCATATATTTT. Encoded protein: CASTPPATGAGNTIYF.

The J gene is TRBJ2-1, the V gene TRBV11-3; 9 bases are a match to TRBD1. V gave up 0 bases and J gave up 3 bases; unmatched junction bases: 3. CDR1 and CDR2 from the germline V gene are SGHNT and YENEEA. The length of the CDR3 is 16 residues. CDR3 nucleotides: TGTGCCAGCAGCTTAGATGGGACAGGGAGCTACAATGAGCAGTTCTTC. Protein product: CASSLDGTGSYNEQFF.

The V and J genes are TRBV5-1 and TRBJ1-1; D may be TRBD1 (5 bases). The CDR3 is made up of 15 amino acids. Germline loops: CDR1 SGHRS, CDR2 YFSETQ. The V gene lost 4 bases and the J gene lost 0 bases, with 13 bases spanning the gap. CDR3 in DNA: TGCGCCAGCAGCCGGGAGGGGATCATGAACACTGAAGCTTTCTTT. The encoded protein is CASSREGIMNTEAFF.

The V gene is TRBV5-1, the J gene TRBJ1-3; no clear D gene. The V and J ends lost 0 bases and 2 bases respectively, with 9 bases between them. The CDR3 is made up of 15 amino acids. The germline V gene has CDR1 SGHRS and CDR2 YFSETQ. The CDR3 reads CASSLGQPAGNTIYF. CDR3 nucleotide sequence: TGCGCCAGCAGCTTGGGACAACCAGCTGGAAACACCATATATTTT.

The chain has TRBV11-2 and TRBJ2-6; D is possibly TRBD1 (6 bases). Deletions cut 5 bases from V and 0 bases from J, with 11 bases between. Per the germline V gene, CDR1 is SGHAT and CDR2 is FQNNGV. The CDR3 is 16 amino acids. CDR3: CASSQGTYSGANVLTF. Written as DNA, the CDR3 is TGTGCCAGCAGCCAGGGGACCTACTCTGGGGCCAACGTCCTGACTTTC.

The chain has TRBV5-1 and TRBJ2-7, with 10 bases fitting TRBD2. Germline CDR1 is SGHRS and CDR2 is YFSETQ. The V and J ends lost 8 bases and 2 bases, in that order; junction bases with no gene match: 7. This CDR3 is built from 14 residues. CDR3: CASSSGRNPYEQYF. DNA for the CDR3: TGCGCCAGTTCTAGCGGGAGAAACCCCTACGAGCAGTACTTC.

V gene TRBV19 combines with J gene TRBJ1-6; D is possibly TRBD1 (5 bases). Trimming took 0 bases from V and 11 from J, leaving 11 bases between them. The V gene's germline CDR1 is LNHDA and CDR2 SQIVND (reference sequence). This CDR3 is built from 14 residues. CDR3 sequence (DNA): TGTGCCAGTAGTATAGATCGGGGGGGTCCACCCCTCCACTTT. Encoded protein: CASSIDRGGPPLHF.

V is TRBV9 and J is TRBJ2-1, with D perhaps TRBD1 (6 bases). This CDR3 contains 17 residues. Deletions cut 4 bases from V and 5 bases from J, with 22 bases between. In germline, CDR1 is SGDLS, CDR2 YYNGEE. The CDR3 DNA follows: TGTGCCAGCAGCATCCCCTCGCCTGGGACATTTCACAATGAGCAGTTCTTC. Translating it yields CASSIPSPGTFHNEQFF.